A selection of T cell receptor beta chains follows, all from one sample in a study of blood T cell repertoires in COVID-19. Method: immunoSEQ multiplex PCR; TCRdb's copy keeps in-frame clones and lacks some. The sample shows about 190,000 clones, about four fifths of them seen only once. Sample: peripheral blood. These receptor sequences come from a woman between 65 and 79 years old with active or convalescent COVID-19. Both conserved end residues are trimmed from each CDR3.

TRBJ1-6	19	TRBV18	ASSHNHPRLTGSRKNSPLH
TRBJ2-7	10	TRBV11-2	ASSRAGYEQY
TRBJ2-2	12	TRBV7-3	ASRWGPNTGELF
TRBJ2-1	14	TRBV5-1	ASSFGGGSSYNEQF
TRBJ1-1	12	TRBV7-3	ASSSAGGGTEAF
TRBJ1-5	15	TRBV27	ASGPGQGTYSNQPQH
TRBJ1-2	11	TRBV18	ASSLDSSYGYT
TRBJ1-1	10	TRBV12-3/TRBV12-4	ASTDREAEAF
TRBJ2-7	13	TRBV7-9	ASSGEREGPYEQY
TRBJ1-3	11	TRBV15	ATARDSGAPRL
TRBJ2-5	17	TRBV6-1	ASSEGRSGWDSSYETQY